The rows below give T cell receptor beta chains drawn from one sample of a study of cytomegalovirus exposure and HLA in healthy donors. The method was immunoSEQ multiplex PCR; TCRdb's version includes in-frame clones alone and lacks a portion of them. The table lists about 180,000 clones, about 84% of them singletons, with more than 4% in the top ten. Sequencing used PBMCs. These TCRs come from a man between 18 and 29 years old in good health and CMV-seronegative. Each CDR3 is given with its conserved first and last residue. A D gene is named only where the DNA matches it firmly. Where a row states a size, it is once, few, many or the class of an expanded clone; other rows omit it.

DNA: TGTGCCAGCAGCCCAATGGGGGCGGGGGGGCCAACAGATACGCAGTATTTT
CDR3: CASSPMGAGGPTDTQYF
J: TRBJ2-3
V: TRBV7-3
size: few
D: TRBD2
length: 17

DNA: TGTGCCAGTCTCCGGGACAGGGGGGTCTATGGCTACACCTTC
CDR3: CASLRDRGVYGYTF
J: TRBJ1-2
V: TRBV6-1
size: -
D: TRBD1
length: 14

DNA: TGTGCCAGCAGCTTAGAGGACAGACGTAATGAGCAGTTCTTC
CDR3: CASSLEDRRNEQFF
J: TRBJ2-1
V: TRBV7-2
size: -
D: -
length: 14

DNA: TGTGCCAGCAGCTTAGAAGGCAGGGCCAATTCACCCCTCCACTTT
CDR3: CASSLEGRANSPLHF
J: TRBJ1-6
V: TRBV7-2
size: -
D: -
length: 15

DNA: TGTGCCAGCAGCTTAGGGGGGGACAGGCACCGGGGGCAGTACTTC
CDR3: CASSLGGDRHRGQYF
J: TRBJ2-7
V: TRBV11-3
size: once
D: TRBD1
length: 15

DNA: TGTGCCAGTAGTCTCGGGACTAGCGGACTCTACGAGCAGTACTTC
CDR3: CASSLGTSGLYEQYF
J: TRBJ2-7
V: TRBV19
size: -
D: TRBD2
length: 15

DNA: TGTGCCAGCTCACCCCCTGGGACAGGAGATTACGAGCAGTACTTC
CDR3: CASSPPGTGDYEQYF
J: TRBJ2-7
V: TRBV18
size: -
D: TRBD1
length: 15

DNA: TGTGCCAGCAGCCCACCTCGGGGTAGCGGGACAACAGATACGCAGTATTTT
CDR3: CASSPPRGSGTTDTQYF
J: TRBJ2-3
V: TRBV14
size: -
D: TRBD2
length: 17

DNA: TGCGCCAGCAGCTTGGAGACACCTAATAATTCACCCCTCCACTTT
CDR3: CASSLETPNNSPLHF
J: TRBJ1-6
V: TRBV5-1
size: -
D: -
length: 15

DNA: TGTGCCAGCAGCTTAGATCTCCTCACAGATACGCAGTATTTT
CDR3: CASSLDLLTDTQYF
J: TRBJ2-3
V: TRBV7-2
size: -
D: -
length: 14

DNA: TGCGCCAGCAGCCAGAGGGACAGGGGTACGACCGGGGAGCTGTTTTTT
CDR3: CASSQRDRGTTGELFF
J: TRBJ2-2
V: TRBV4-1
size: -
D: TRBD1
length: 16

DNA: TGTGCCAGCAGTTTGGTCGGACAGCGAAACAATGAGCAGTTCTTC
CDR3: CASSLVGQRNNEQFF
J: TRBJ2-1
V: TRBV28
size: -
D: -
length: 15

DNA: TGTGCCAGCAAGTCCCGGACAGGGAGGCTCAATGAGCAGTTCTTC
CDR3: CASKSRTGRLNEQFF
J: TRBJ2-1
V: TRBV27
size: -
D: TRBD1
length: 15

DNA: TGCAGCGTTGGACAGGGGTCAGGTCAGCCCCAGCATTTT
CDR3: CSVGQGSGQPQHF
J: TRBJ1-5
V: TRBV29-1
size: -
D: TRBD1
length: 13

DNA: TGTGCCAGTAGTCCAGGGCCCATTTCTCCAAGATCATATGGCTACACCTTC
CDR3: CASSPGPISPRSYGYTF
J: TRBJ1-2
V: TRBV19
size: -
D: -
length: 17

DNA: TGTGCCATCAGACAGGGATACGAGCAGTACTTC
CDR3: CAIRQGYEQYF
J: TRBJ2-7
V: TRBV10-3
size: -
D: -
length: 11

DNA: TGTGCCAGTACAGGACAGGGGGCCTACGGGGAGCTGTTTTTT
CDR3: CASTGQGAYGELFF
J: TRBJ2-2
V: TRBV2
size: -
D: TRBD1
length: 14

DNA: TGTGCCAGTAGCGGGACTAGCGGGCCCGGGGACATTCAGTACTTC
CDR3: CASSGTSGPGDIQYF
J: TRBJ2-4
V: TRBV19
size: -
D: TRBD2
length: 15

DNA: TGTGCCAGCAGCTGGGGGCGATACGGGGAGCTGTTTTTT
CDR3: CASSWGRYGELFF
J: TRBJ2-2
V: TRBV11-2
size: once
D: -
length: 13

DNA: TGTGCCAGCAGCTTAGCGGGCGTGGGTGAGCAGTACTTC
CDR3: CASSLAGVGEQYF
J: TRBJ2-7
V: TRBV7-8
size: -
D: -
length: 13

DNA: TGTGCCAGCATTCCATCCGGGGGTCAGCAATGGCCCCAGCATTTT
CDR3: CASIPSGGQQWPQHF
J: TRBJ1-5
V: TRBV6-5
size: -
D: -
length: 15

DNA: TGTGCCTGGAGTTCCCTAGCGGGATTGGACTTGTACAATGAGCAGTTCTTC
CDR3: CAWSSLAGLDLYNEQFF
J: TRBJ2-1
V: TRBV30
size: -
D: TRBD2
length: 17

DNA: TGTGCCAGCTCGACAGTTAATCAGCCCCAGCATTTT
CDR3: CASSTVNQPQHF
J: TRBJ1-5
V: TRBV19
size: -
D: -
length: 12

DNA: TGCGCCAGCAGCTTGGCTAGCGAAGGGACAGATACGCAGTATTTT
CDR3: CASSLASEGTDTQYF
J: TRBJ2-3
V: TRBV5-1
size: -
D: -
length: 15

DNA: TGTGCCTGGAGTATTCGGGACAGCTACGAGCAGTACTTC
CDR3: CAWSIRDSYEQYF
J: TRBJ2-7
V: TRBV30
size: -
D: TRBD1
length: 13

DNA: TGCGCCAGCAGCATGGCCGTAACTAGCACAGATACGCAGTATTTT
CDR3: CASSMAVTSTDTQYF
J: TRBJ2-3
V: TRBV5-1
size: few
D: -
length: 15

DNA: TGTGCCAGTAGTATTGGCCCAGGCTCCAACTATGGCTACACCTTC
CDR3: CASSIGPGSNYGYTF
J: TRBJ1-2
V: TRBV19
size: -
D: -
length: 15

DNA: TGTGCCAGCAGTTTTGGGGCCCAGTTCGAGCAGTACTTC
CDR3: CASSFGAQFEQYF
J: TRBJ2-7
V: TRBV27
size: once
D: -
length: 13

DNA: TGTGCCAGCAGCAGACTAGCGGGTAACCCTGCCTCCTACGAGCAGTACTTC
CDR3: CASSRLAGNPASYEQYF
J: TRBJ2-7
V: TRBV7-8
size: -
D: TRBD2
length: 17

DNA: TGTGCCAGCAGCTTAGTAGCGGGCGGCACAGATACGCAGTATTTT
CDR3: CASSLVAGGTDTQYF
J: TRBJ2-3
V: TRBV7-2
size: -
D: TRBD2
length: 15

DNA: TGTGCCAGTAGCCCTGGAGGAATCGAGCAGTACTTC
CDR3: CASSPGGIEQYF
J: TRBJ2-7
V: TRBV19
size: -
D: -
length: 12

DNA: TGCGCCAGCAGCCGACAGGGGCGCTCCTACGAGCAGTACTTC
CDR3: CASSRQGRSYEQYF
J: TRBJ2-7
V: TRBV5-1
size: -
D: TRBD1
length: 14

DNA: TGCGCCAGTACCACTTTTAGGGGGAACCCCGACACTGAAGCTTTCTTT
CDR3: CASTTFRGNPDTEAFF
J: TRBJ1-1
V: TRBV5-1
size: -
D: -
length: 16

DNA: TGTGCCAGCAGCCAAGTCGACCCACGAGGAGCTAACTATGGCTACACCTTC
CDR3: CASSQVDPRGANYGYTF
J: TRBJ1-2
V: TRBV4-2
size: -
D: -
length: 17

DNA: TGTGCCAGCAGCTTAAGCAGCGGAACGAACACCGGGGAGCTGTTTTTT
CDR3: CASSLSSGTNTGELFF
J: TRBJ2-2
V: TRBV7-6
size: -
D: -
length: 16

DNA: TGTGCCAGCAGTTTATGGTCAGGGGCGACTCAAGAGACCCAGTACTTC
CDR3: CASSLWSGATQETQYF
J: TRBJ2-5
V: TRBV28
size: -
D: -
length: 16

DNA: TGTGCCAGCAGTCAAATACAGAGAACCTCCTACGAGCAGTACTTC
CDR3: CASSQIQRTSYEQYF
J: TRBJ2-7
V: TRBV27
size: -
D: -
length: 15

DNA: TGTGCCAGCAGCGTGACAGGGCTGTCTGGCTACACCTTC
CDR3: CASSVTGLSGYTF
J: TRBJ1-2
V: TRBV9
size: -
D: TRBD1
length: 13

DNA: TGCGCCAGCAGCTTGAGACTAGCGGTACAAGAGACCCAGTACTTC
CDR3: CASSLRLAVQETQYF
J: TRBJ2-5
V: TRBV5-1
size: -
D: TRBD2
length: 15

DNA: TGTGCCAGCAGGTCGAGCGACGCCTACGAGCAGTACTTC
CDR3: CASRSSDAYEQYF
J: TRBJ2-7
V: TRBV13
size: -
D: -
length: 13

DNA: TGTGCCGCAAGGGGAGGGGCTAACTATGGCTACACCTTC
CDR3: CAARGGANYGYTF
J: TRBJ1-2
V: TRBV6-1
size: -
D: -
length: 13